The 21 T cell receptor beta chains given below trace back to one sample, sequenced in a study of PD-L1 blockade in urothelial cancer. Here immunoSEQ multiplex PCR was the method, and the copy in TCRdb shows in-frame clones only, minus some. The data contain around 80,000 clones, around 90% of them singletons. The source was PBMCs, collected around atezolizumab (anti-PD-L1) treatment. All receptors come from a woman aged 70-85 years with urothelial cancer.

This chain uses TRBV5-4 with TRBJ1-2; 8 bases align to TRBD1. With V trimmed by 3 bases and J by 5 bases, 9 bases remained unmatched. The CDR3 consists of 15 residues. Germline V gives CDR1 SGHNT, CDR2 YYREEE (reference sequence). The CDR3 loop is CASSSPTGVSYGYTF. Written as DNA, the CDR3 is TGTGCCAGCAGCTCACCGACAGGGGTTTCTTATGGCTACACCTTC.

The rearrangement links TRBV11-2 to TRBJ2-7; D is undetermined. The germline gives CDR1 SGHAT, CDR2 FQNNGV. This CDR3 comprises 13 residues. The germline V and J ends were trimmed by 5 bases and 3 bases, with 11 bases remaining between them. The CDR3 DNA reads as TGTGCCAGCAGCCGCCAGGCTGACTACGAGCAGTACTTC. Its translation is CASSRQADYEQYF.

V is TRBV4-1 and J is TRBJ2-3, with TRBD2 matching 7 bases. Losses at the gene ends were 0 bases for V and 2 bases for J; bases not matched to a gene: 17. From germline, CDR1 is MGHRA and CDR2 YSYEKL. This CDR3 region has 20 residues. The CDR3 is CASSQDELVKRAGTTDTQYF. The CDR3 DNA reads TGCGCCAGCAGCCAAGATGAACTAGTTAAGCGAGCGGGGACCACAGATACGCAGTATTTT.

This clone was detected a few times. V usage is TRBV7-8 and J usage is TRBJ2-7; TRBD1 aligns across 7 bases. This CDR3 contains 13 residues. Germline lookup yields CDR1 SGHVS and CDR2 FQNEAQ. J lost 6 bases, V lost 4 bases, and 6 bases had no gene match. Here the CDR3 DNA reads TGTGCCAGCAGCTCTCAACAGGGGTTCGAGCAGTACTTC. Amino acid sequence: CASSSQQGFEQYF.

The CDR3 spells CASSYGQGSYNEQFF. As DNA, the CDR3 is TGTGCCAGCAGCTACGGACAGGGCTCCTACAATGAGCAGTTCTTC. The chain combines TRBV11-2 with TRBJ2-1, with 8 nucleotides matching TRBD1. V dropped 4 bases and J dropped 0; count of bases not matched to a gene: 2. Looked up from germline, CDR1 is SGHAT and CDR2 is FQNNGV. The CDR3 is 15 residues long. Combining the CDR3 with reference TRBV11-2 and TRBJ2-1 gives the whole variable domain EAGVAQSPRYKIIEKRQSVAFWCNPISGHATLYWYQQILGQGPKLLIQFQNNGVVDDSQLPKDRFSAERLKGVDSTLKIQPAKLEDSAVYLCASSYGQGSYNEQFFGPGTRLTVL.

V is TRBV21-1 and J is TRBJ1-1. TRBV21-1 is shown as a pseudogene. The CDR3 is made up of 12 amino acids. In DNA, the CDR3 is TGTGCCCCTCCAGCGCCGGACACTGAAGCTTTCTTT. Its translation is CAPPAPDTEAFF.

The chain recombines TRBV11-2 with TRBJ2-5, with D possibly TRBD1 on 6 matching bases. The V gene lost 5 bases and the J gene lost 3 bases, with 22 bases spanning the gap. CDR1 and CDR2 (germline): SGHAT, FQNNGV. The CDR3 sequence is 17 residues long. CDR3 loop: CASSPQGRGLGKETQYF. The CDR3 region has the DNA TGTGCCAGCAGCCCGCAGGGCAGGGGATTAGGGAAAGAGACCCAGTACTTC.

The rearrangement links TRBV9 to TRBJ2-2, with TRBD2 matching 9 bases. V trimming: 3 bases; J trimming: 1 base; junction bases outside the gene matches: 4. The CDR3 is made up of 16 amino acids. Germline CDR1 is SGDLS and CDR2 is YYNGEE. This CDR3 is CASSARLAVNTGELFF. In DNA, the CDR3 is TGTGCCAGCAGCGCCAGACTAGCGGTGAACACCGGGGAGCTGTTTTTT.

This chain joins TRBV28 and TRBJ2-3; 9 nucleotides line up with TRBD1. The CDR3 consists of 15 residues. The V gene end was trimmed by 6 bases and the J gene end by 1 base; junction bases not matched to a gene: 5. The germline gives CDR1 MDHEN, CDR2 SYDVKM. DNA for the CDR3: TGTGCCAGCAGCTCTAGACAGGGGGGCACAGATACGCAGTATTTT. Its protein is CASSSRQGGTDTQYF.

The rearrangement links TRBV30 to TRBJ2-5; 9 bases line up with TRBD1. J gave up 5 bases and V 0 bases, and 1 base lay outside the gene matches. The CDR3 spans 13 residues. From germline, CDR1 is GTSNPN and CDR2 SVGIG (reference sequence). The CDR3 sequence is CAWSVQGAETQYF. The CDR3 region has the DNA TGTGCCTGGAGTGTACAGGGGGCCGAGACCCAGTACTTC. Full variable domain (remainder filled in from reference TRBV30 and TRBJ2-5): SQTIHQWPATLVQPVGSPLSLECTVEGTSNPNLYWYRQAAGRGLQLLFYSVGIGQISSEVPQNLSASRPQDRQFILSSKKLLLSDSGFYLCAWSVQGAETQYFGPGTRLLVL.

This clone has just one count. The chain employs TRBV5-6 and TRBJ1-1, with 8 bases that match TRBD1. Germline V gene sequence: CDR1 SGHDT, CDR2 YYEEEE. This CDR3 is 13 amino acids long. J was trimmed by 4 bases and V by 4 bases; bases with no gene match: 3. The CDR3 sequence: CASSLQGATEAFF. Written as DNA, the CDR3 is TGTGCCAGCAGCCTGCAGGGGGCCACTGAAGCTTTCTTT.

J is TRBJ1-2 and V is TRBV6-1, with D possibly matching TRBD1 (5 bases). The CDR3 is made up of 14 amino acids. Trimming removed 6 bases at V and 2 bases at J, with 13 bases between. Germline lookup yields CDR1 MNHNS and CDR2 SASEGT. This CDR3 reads CASRADTLNYGYTF. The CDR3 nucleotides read TGTGCCAGCAGGGCGGACACCCTCAACTATGGCTACACCTTC.

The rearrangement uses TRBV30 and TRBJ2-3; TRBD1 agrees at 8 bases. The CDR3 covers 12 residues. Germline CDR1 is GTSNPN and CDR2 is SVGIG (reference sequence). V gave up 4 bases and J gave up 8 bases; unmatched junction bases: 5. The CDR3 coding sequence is TGTGCCTGGAATCCGACAGGGGCTACGCAGTATTTT. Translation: CAWNPTGATQYF.

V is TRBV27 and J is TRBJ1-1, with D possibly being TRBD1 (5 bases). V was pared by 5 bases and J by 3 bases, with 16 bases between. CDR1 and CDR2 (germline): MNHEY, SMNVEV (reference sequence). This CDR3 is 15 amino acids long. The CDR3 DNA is TGTGCCAGCAGTCTGGCGGGGGGGGACGACACTGAAGCTTTCTTT. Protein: CASSLAGGDDTEAFF.

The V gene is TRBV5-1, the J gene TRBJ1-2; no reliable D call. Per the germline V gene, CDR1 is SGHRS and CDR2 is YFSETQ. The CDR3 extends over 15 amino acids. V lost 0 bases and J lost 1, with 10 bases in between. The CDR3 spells CASSLGSGYNYGYTF. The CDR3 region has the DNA TGCGCCAGCAGCTTGGGGTCCGGGTATAACTATGGCTACACCTTC.

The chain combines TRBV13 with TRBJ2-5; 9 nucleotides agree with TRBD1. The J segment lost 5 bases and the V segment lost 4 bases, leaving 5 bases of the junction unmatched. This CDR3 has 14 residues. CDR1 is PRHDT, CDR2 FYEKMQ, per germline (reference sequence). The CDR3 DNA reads TGTGCCAGCAGCTCCGGGACAGGGATTGAGACCCAGTACTTC. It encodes CASSSGTGIETQYF.

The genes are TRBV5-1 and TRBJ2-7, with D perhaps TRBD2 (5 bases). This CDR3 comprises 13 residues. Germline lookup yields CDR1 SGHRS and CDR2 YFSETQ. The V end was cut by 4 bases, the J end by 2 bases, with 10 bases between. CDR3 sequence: CASSLAGTYEQYF. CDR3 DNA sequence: TGCGCCAGCAGCCTCGCCGGGACCTACGAGCAGTACTTC.

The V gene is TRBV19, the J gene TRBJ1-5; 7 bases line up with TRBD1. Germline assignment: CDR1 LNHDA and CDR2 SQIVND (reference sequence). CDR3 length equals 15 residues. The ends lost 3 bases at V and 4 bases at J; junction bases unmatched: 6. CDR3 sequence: CASSIDDRVNQPQHF. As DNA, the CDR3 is TGTGCCAGTAGTATCGATGACAGGGTGAATCAGCCCCAGCATTTT.

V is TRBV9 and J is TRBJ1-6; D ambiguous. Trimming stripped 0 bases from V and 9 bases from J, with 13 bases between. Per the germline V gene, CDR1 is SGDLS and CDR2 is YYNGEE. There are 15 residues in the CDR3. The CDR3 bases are TGTGCCAGCAGCGTAGTGGTCAGGCCTCTTTCACCCCTCCACTTT. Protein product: CASSVVVRPLSPLHF.

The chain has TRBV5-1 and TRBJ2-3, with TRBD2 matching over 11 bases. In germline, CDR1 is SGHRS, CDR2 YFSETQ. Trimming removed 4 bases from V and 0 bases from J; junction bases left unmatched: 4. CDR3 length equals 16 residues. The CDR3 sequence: CASSRLAGPSTDTQYF. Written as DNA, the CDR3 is TGCGCCAGCAGCAGACTAGCGGGACCTAGCACAGATACGCAGTATTTT.

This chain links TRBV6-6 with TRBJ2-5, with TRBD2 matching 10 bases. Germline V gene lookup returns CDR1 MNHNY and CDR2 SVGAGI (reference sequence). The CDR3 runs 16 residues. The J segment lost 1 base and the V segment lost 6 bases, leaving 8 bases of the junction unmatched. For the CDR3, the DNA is TGTGCCAGCAGAAGGGGGACTAGCGCGTTCCAAGAGACCCAGTACTTC. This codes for CASRRGTSAFQETQYF.